Below are 15 T cell receptor beta chains sequenced from a single sample in a study of cytomegalovirus exposure and HLA in healthy donors. The PCR employed 60 Vbeta primers together with 13 Jbeta primers. The method was immunoSEQ multiplex PCR; TCRdb's version includes in-frame clones alone and lacks a portion of them. The table includes over 100,000 clones, 65% to 90% detected once. The source material was PBMCs. Receptor source: a man aged 30 to 45 in good health and CMV-seronegative.

This clone was observed a handful of times. The V gene is TRBV11-2, the J gene TRBJ1-3; possible D gene TRBD1, 5 bases. The V gene lost 4 bases and the J gene lost 4 bases, with 14 bases spanning the gap. CDR3 length: 15 amino acids. Per the germline V gene, CDR1 is SGHAT and CDR2 is FQNNGV. CDR3 in amino acids: CASSYGGNSGNTIYF. The CDR3 DNA is TGTGCCAGCAGCTACGGGGGTAATTCCGGAAACACCATATATTTT.

This rearrangement joins TRBV7-9 to TRBJ1-1; D call uncertain. Germline values: CDR1 SEHNR, CDR2 FQNEAQ (reference sequence). V lost 3 bases and J lost 2, with 10 bases in between. The CDR3 length is 14 residues. The CDR3 loop is CASSFGGLNTEAFF. DNA of the CDR3: TGTGCCAGCAGCTTCGGAGGGTTAAACACTGAAGCTTTCTTT.

This clone has more than one count but fewer than ten. The chain employs TRBV27 and TRBJ1-5; TRBD1 aligns across 7 bases. This CDR3 spans 14 amino acids. Germline-derived CDR1 and CDR2 are MNHEY and SMNVEV (reference sequence). With 5 bases clipped from V and 2 bases from J, the junction kept 3 bases outside the gene matches. The CDR3 sequence is CASSPDRGNQPQHF. The DNA for the CDR3 is TGTGCCAGCAGTCCTGACAGGGGCAATCAGCCCCAGCATTTT.

The rearrangement joins TRBV7-4 to TRBJ1-6; 8 bases match TRBD1. V shed 8 bases and J 7 bases; nucleotides not matched to a gene: 4. Per the germline V gene, CDR1 is SGHVT and CDR2 is SQSDAQ. This CDR3 has 13 amino acids. Written as DNA, the CDR3 is TGTGCCAGCCCGGACAGGGAAAATTCACCCCTCCACTTT. Translated, it gives CASPDRENSPLHF.

V and J are TRBV5-1 and TRBJ2-1; TRBD2 agrees at 8 bases. V gave up 5 bases and J gave up 2 bases; unmatched junction bases: 6. This CDR3 comprises 15 residues. Germline V gene data show CDR1 as SGHRS and CDR2 as YFSETQ. Here the CDR3 DNA reads TGCGCCAGCAGACCGGGGGGGGGCGCCTACAATGAGCAGTTCTTC. Protein product: CASRPGGGAYNEQFF.

The rearrangement joins TRBV7-2 to TRBJ2-3; D unresolved. The ends were cut back, 5 bases at V and 1 base at J, with 10 bases in the middle. The CDR3 is made up of 14 amino acids. Germline V CDR1 and CDR2: SGHTA, FQGNSA. The CDR3 reads CASSQDRGTDTQYF. CDR3 coding DNA: TGTGCCAGCAGCCAAGACCGGGGCACAGATACGCAGTATTTT.

This clone turned up a few times. This chain links TRBV28 with TRBJ1-6; D uncertain. This CDR3 contains 13 residues. Between the trimmed V and J ends, which lost 9 bases and 7 bases, there was a span of 13 bases. Germline-derived CDR1 and CDR2 are MDHEN and SYDVKM. CDR3 amino acids: CASREVPNSPLHF. CDR3 nucleotide sequence: TGTGCCAGTCGTGAGGTACCAAATTCACCCCTCCACTTT.

This chain connects TRBV2 to TRBJ1-4, with 11 nucleotides matching TRBD1. The CDR3 runs 16 residues. The germline V gene encodes CDR1 SNHLY and CDR2 FYNNEI. J gave up 3 bases and V 5 bases, and 5 bases lay outside the gene matches. The CDR3 reads CASSKPGQGANEKLFF. As DNA, the CDR3 is TGTGCCAGCAGTAAGCCGGGACAGGGGGCTAATGAAAAACTGTTTTTT.

With respect to this clone: One junction end does not reproduce the germline sequence, and a read error may be involved. This chain links TRBV28 with TRBJ2-4; possible D gene TRBD1, 6 bases. Germline CDR1 reads MDHEN; CDR2 reads SYDVKM. The CDR3 has 15 amino acids. CDR3 sequence (DNA): TGTGCCAGCAGGTACAGGGATCTAGCCAAAAACAGTCAGTACTTC. This sequence encodes CASRYRDLAKNSQYF.

This chain joins TRBV5-1 and TRBJ2-7; D gene uncertain. Trimming cost V 0 bases and J 2 bases, with 9 bases left between them. The CDR3 runs 14 residues. CDR1 is SGHRS and CDR2 is YFSETQ in the germline V gene. CDR3 DNA: TGCGCCAGCAGCTTGGATACTATCCCCTACGAGCAGTACTTC. It is translated as CASSLDTIPYEQYF.

About this clone: One end of the junction does not line up with germline, which may come from a read error. This sequence joins TRBV27 and TRBJ2-7; TRBD2 is a possible D gene (5 bases). This CDR3 is built from 15 residues. Germline CDR1 and CDR2: MNHEY and SMNVEV (reference sequence). CDR3 region: CANSFQLAGSYEQCF. CDR3 sequence (DNA): TGTGCCAACAGTTTTCAGCTAGCTGGCTCCTACGAGCAGTGCTTC.

The chain combines TRBV7-8 with TRBJ1-6; D gene unclear. The CDR3 contains 15 residues. V was cut by 5 bases and J by 8 bases, with 16 bases left in between. The germline V gene encodes CDR1 SGHVS and CDR2 FQNEAQ. The DNA of the CDR3 is TGTGCCAGCAGCCCGCGGGTGTCCCCTGATTCACCCCTCCACTTT. It yields the protein CASSPRVSPDSPLHF.

V usage is TRBV19 and J usage is TRBJ2-2, with TRBD1 identical over 9 bases. Germline V lookup: CDR1 LNHDA, CDR2 SQIVND (reference sequence). Germline trimming cut 10 bases from V and 4 bases from J; bases unmatched to any gene: 10. The CDR3 runs 15 residues. Here the CDR3 reads CATSLPGQGTGELFF. CDR3 DNA: TGTGCCACCTCCCTACCGGGACAGGGCACCGGGGAGCTGTTTTTT.

The rearrangement joins TRBV2 to TRBJ2-2; 8 bases are a match to TRBD1. This CDR3 is 15 amino acids long. In germline, CDR1 is SNHLY, CDR2 FYNNEI. V shed 2 bases, J shed 2 bases, and the junction held 1 base outside the gene matches. DNA of the CDR3: TGTGCCAGCAGTGAACAGGGGGCTAACACCGGGGAGCTGTTTTTT. The encoded protein is CASSEQGANTGELFF.

The chain uses TRBV5-6 and TRBJ1-3, with D uncertain. V gave up 0 bases and J gave up 10 bases, with 17 bases separating them. There are 15 residues in the CDR3. CDR1 and CDR2 (germline): SGHDT, YYEEEE. The CDR3 coding sequence is TGTGCCAGCAGCTTGGAGAGGGCCGACAAAGAGACCATATATTTT. It translates to CASSLERADKETIYF.